These 5 T cell receptor beta chains were all obtained from the same sample, sequenced in a study of identical twins. TCRdb re-called the 5' RACE reads with MiXCR, one entry per CDR3 protein. The data hold about 530,000 distinct CDR3 sequences, with roughly 15% observed a single time. The same sample was also used in a study of yellow fever vaccine responses in identical twins.

The sequencing sample was made of CD4+ T cells sorted from blood. Receptors were obtained from a woman between 18 and 29 years old in good health.

This clonotype was seen a handful of times. The chain couples TRBV20-1 to TRBJ2-5; D remains unclear. V was shortened by 3 bases and J by 5 bases, with 16 bases between the two germline ends. The germline CDR1 and CDR2 sequences are DFQATT and SNEGSKA (reference sequence). The CDR3 runs to 14 residues. The CDR3 coding sequence is TGCAGTGCTAGGACGGATCTGTCGATGGAGACCCAGTACTTC. Its protein product is CSARTDLSMETQYF.

This clonotype turned up a few times. The J gene is TRBJ2-1, the V gene TRBV5-6; possible D gene TRBD1, 5 bases. Germline values: CDR1 SGHDT, CDR2 YYEEEE. The CDR3 contains 11 residues. The ends were cut back, 2 bases at V and 9 bases at J, with 6 bases in the middle. The CDR3 spells CASSFQGEQFF. In nucleotides, the CDR3 is TGTGCCAGCAGCTTCCAGGGTGAGCAGTTCTTC.

This clonotype was seen a handful of times. V is TRBV20-1 and J is TRBJ2-1; TRBD2 aligns across 8 bases. This CDR3 comprises 13 residues. J gave up 6 bases and V 6 bases, and 7 bases lay outside the gene matches. Germline lookup yields CDR1 DFQATT and CDR2 SNEGSKA (reference sequence). CDR3 residues: CSAAGGPGNEQFF. CDR3 nucleotides: TGCAGTGCCGCGGGGGGCCCGGGCAATGAGCAGTTCTTC.

V and J are TRBV20-1 and TRBJ1-6, with D possibly matching TRBD1 (6 bases). Germline CDR1 reads DFQATT; CDR2 reads SNEGSKA (reference sequence). This CDR3 region has 14 residues. Trimming cost V 0 bases and J 12 bases, with 15 bases left between them. The CDR3 loop reads CSARDPGGPRPLHF. The CDR3 DNA reads as TGCAGTGCTAGAGATCCGGGGGGGCCCAGACCCCTCCACTTT.

CDR3 DNA sequence: TGCAGTGCTAGAGACTGGCGGGGGGGCGGAGGTCAGGATACGCAGTATTTT. Translating gives CSARDWRGGGGQDTQYF. V is TRBV20-1 and J is TRBJ2-3; 9 nucleotides line up with TRBD2. This CDR3 comprises 17 residues. J was trimmed by 6 bases and V by 0 bases; bases with no gene match: 13. Germline values: CDR1 DFQATT, CDR2 SNEGSKA (reference sequence).